This T cell receptor beta chain appears in the sequencing data of a study of T cell responses to AZD1222 COVID-19 vaccine. This clone has more than one count but fewer than ten. The protocol was immunoSEQ multiplex PCR, while the TCRdb copy is restricted to in-frame clones and leaves out a portion. The sample has under 150,000 clones, 90% seen once; the top ten hold roughly 3.1%. This TCR came from an adult in good health. Specimen: peripheral blood, collected on day 0 of AZD1222 vaccination.

In DNA, the CDR3 is TGTGCCAGCAGCCCCCCCAGGGAGAGGTACGAGCAGTACTTC. Translated, it gives CASSPPRERYEQYF. The rearrangement links TRBV4-2 to TRBJ2-7, with D perhaps TRBD1 or TRBD2 (5 bases each). Per germline, CDR1 LGHNA and CDR2 YNFKEQ. The CDR3 sequence is 14 residues long. The ends were cut back, 4 bases at V and 4 bases at J, with 14 bases in the middle.